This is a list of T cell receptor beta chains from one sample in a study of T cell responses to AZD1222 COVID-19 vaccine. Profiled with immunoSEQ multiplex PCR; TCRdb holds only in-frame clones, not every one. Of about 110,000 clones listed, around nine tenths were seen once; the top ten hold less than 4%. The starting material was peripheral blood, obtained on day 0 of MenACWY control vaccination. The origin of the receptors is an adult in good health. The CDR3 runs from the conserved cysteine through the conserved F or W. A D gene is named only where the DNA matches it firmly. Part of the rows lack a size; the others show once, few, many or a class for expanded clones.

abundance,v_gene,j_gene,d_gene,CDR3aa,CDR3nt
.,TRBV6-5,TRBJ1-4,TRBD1,CASSPGQGTEKLFF,TGTGCCAGCAGTCCGGGACAGGGGACTGAAAAACTGTTTTTT
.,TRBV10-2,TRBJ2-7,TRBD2,CASSELAGVKGEQYF,TGCGCCAGCAGTGAGTTGGCGGGAGTAAAGGGCGAGCAGTACTTC
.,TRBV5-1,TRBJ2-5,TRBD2,CASSLRLAGGGYQETQYF,TGCGCCAGCAGTTTGAGACTAGCGGGGGGCGGGTACCAAGAGACCCAGTACTTC
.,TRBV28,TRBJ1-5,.,CASSSTGGASQPQHF,TGTGCCAGCAGTTCCACCGGGGGGGCTTCACAGCCCCAGCATTTT
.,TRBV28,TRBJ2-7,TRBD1,CASSRQGTFYEQYF,TGTGCCAGCAGTAGACAGGGAACCTTCTACGAGCAGTACTTC
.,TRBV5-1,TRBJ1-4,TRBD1,CASSLGDRLNEKLFF,TGCGCCAGCAGCTTGGGGGACAGGTTAAATGAAAAACTGTTTTTT
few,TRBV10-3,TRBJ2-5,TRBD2,CAISEGSSGGSRETQYF,TGTGCCATCAGTGAAGGTTCGAGCGGGGGTAGCCGTGAGACCCAGTACTTC
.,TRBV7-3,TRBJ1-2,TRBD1,CASSADRGNYGYTF,TGTGCCAGCAGCGCAGACAGGGGAAACTATGGCTACACCTTC
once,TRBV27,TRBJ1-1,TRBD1,CASSHTGVEAFF,TGTGCCAGCAGCCACACAGGGGTTGAAGCTTTCTTT
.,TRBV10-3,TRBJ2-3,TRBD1,CAISEKGQGASDTQYF,TGTGCCATCAGTGAGAAGGGACAGGGGGCTTCAGATACGCAGTATTTT
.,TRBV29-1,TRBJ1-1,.,CSAGRTNTEAFF,TGCAGCGCAGGACGGACGAACACTGAAGCTTTCTTT
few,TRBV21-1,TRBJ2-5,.,CASSNGAGGWETQYF,TGTGCCAGCAGCAACGGGGCAGGGGGCTGGGAGACCCAGTACTTC
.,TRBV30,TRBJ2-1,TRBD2,CAWSVLAGGSEQFF,TGTGCCTGGAGTGTACTAGCGGGAGGGTCTGAGCAGTTCTTC
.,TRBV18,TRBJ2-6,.,CASSYGSGANVLTF,TGTGCCAGCTCATATGGCTCTGGGGCCAACGTCCTGACTTTC
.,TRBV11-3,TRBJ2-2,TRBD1,CASRPGTVTGELFF,TGTGCCAGCAGACCCGGGACAGTGACCGGGGAGCTGTTTTTT
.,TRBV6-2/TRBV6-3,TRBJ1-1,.,CASCPRNTEAFF,TGTGCCAGCTGCCCACGGAACACTGAAGCTTTCTTT
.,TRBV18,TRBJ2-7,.,CASSPTSPTGEEQYF,TGTGCCAGCTCACCCACGAGCCCGACGGGGGAGGAGCAGTACTTC
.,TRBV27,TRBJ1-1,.,CASSSGTENTEAFF,TGTGCCAGCAGTTCCGGGACGGAGAACACTGAAGCTTTCTTT
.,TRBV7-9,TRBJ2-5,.,CASSRGQGRGQETQYF,TGTGCCAGCAGCCGAGGCCAGGGAAGGGGCCAAGAGACCCAGTACTTC
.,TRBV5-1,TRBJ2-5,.,CASSLGQGVEAQYF,TGCGCCAGCAGCTTGGGGCAGGGAGTGGAGGCCCAGTACTTC
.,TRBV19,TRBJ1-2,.,CASKLTGSGYTF,TGTGCCAGTAAACTAACAGGGTCTGGCTACACCTTC
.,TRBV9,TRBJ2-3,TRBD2,CASSVETSGERTDTQYF,TGTGCCAGCAGCGTGGAGACTAGCGGGGAGCGCACAGATACGCAGTATTTT
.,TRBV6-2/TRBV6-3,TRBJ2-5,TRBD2,CASSEGTSTETQYF,TGTGCCAGCAGCGAAGGGACTAGCACAGAGACCCAGTACTTC
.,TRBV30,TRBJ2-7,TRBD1,CAWSAPYRGMGEQYF,TGTGCCTGGAGTGCCCCATACAGGGGGATGGGCGAGCAGTACTTC
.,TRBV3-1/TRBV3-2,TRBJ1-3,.,CASSPTGTGNTIYF,TGTGCCAGCAGCCCAACAGGGACTGGAAACACCATATATTTT
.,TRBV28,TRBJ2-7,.,CASSSAGTRDPYEQYF,TGTGCCAGCAGTTCCGCCGGGACCCGGGACCCCTACGAGCAGTACTTC
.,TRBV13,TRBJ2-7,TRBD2,CASSLGTSGGPTYEQYF,TGTGCCAGCAGCTTAGGGACTAGCGGGGGCCCTACTTACGAGCAGTACTTC
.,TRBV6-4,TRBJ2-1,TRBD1,CASSEEGQGAGEQFF,TGTGCCAGCAGTGAAGAGGGACAGGGGGCCGGTGAGCAGTTCTTC
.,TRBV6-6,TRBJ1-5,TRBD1,CASSYKQGASNQPQHF,TGTGCCAGCAGTTACAAACAGGGGGCGAGCAATCAGCCCCAGCATTTT
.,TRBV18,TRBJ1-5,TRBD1,CASSQGQGDQPQHF,TGTGCCAGCTCACAGGGACAGGGCGATCAGCCCCAGCATTTT
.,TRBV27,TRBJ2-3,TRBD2,CASSPVILAGTTDTQYF,TGTGCCAGCAGTCCCGTAATACTAGCGGGGACCACAGATACGCAGTATTTT
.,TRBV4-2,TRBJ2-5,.,CASSPRTEETQYF,TGTGCCAGCAGCCCCCGAACCGAAGAGACCCAGTACTTC
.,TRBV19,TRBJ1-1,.,CASSIGRTPEAFF,TGTGCCAGTAGTATTGGGCGGACACCAGAAGCTTTCTTT
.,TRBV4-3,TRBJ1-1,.,CASRQGIGENTEAFF,TGCGCCAGCAGACAAGGAATAGGAGAGAACACTGAAGCTTTCTTT
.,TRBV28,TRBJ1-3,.,CASRISGPLYSIYF,TGTGCCAGCAGGATCTCCGGGCCCCTTTATTCCATATATTTT
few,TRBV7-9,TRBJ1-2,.,CASSLGGAYGYTF,TGTGCCAGCAGCTTAGGAGGGGCTTATGGCTACACCTTC
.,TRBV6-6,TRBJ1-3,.,CASSYESTGSGNTIYF,TGTGCCAGCAGTTACGAATCGACAGGCTCTGGAAACACCATATATTTT
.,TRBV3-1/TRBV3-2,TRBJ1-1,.,CASRPTGAVGAFF,TGTGCCAGCAGGCCGACTGGCGCCGTGGGCGCTTTCTTT
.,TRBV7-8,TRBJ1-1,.,CASSLVRANTEAFF,TGTGCCAGCAGCTTAGTTAGGGCCAACACTGAAGCTTTCTTT
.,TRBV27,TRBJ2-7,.,CASSLGIYYEQYF,TGTGCCAGCAGTTTAGGTATTTACTACGAGCAGTACTTC
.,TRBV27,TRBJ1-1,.,CASSLGRNTEAFF,TGTGCCAGCAGTTTAGGTAGGAACACTGAAGCTTTCTTT
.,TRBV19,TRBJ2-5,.,CARLPQETQYF,TGTGCCAGACTCCCCCAAGAGACCCAGTACTTC
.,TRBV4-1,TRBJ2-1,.,CASSQGNFGYNEQFF,TGCGCCAGCAGCCAAGGGAATTTCGGTTACAATGAGCAGTTCTTC
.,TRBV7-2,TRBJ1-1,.,CASSLVYGGTEAFF,TGTGCCAGCAGCTTAGTGTACGGGGGCACTGAAGCTTTCTTT
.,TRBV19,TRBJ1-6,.,CASSTTERSSQSPLHF,TGTGCCAGTAGTACCACGGAAAGGAGCTCCCAGTCACCCCTCCACTTT
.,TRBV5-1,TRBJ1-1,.,CASRPYTGMNTEAFF,TGCGCCAGCCGTCCGTATACGGGTATGAACACTGAAGCTTTCTTT
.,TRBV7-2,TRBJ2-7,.,CASSLVKGSYEQYF,TGTGCCAGCAGCTTAGTGAAGGGCTCCTACGAGCAGTACTTC
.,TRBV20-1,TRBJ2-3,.,CSASSGTSTDTQYF,TGCAGTGCTAGTTCGGGGACCAGCACAGATACGCAGTATTTT
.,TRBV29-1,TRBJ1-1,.,CSVDTDEAFF,TGCAGCGTAGATACTGATGAAGCTTTCTTT
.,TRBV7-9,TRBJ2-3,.,CASSSFGGAVDTQYF,TGTGCCAGCAGCTCCTTTGGAGGGGCGGTAGATACGCAGTATTTT